The present entry profiles one T cell receptor (beta chain) with its context. V shed 4 bases, J shed 0 bases, and the junction held 2 bases outside the gene matches. Germline CDR1 and CDR2: SGHDT and YYEEEE. The CDR3 length is 15 residues. This entry is derived from a study of CD8 T cells in Susac syndrome. After extraction with the RNeasy kit, 0.5 to 1 ug of the RNA was reverse transcribed using random hexamers. Amplification of TCR beta CDR3 spanned 54 Vbeta and 13 Jbeta via immunoSEQ multiplex PCR. MiXCR was run by TCRdb on the immunoSEQ multiplex PCR reads, yielding one entry per CDR3 protein. The sample contains about 200,000 distinct CDR3 sequences, around 95% of which appear only once.

J is TRBJ2-5 and V is TRBV5-6; 11 bases are a match to TRBD1. Sequenced: CD4+ T cells from PBMCs. The clonotype was recovered from a human donor in good health. The CDR3 nucleotides are TGTGCCAGCAGCCGGGACAGGGGGAACCAAGAGACCCAGTACTTC. Translation gives CASSRDRGNQETQYF.